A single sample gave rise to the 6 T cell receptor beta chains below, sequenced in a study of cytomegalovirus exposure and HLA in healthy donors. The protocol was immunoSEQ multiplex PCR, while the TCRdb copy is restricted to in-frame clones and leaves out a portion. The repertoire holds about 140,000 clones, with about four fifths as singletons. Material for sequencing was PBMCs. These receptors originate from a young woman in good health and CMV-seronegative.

CDR3 in amino acids: CASSQGDRVYNEKLFF. In DNA form, the CDR3 reads TGCGCCAGCAGCCAAGGGGACAGGGTTTATAATGAAAAACTGTTTTTT. The rearrangement links TRBV4-1 to TRBJ1-4; TRBD1 matches 9 bases. This CDR3 region has 16 residues. V was clipped by 1 base and J by 4 bases; unmatched bases: 4. Germline V gene sequence: CDR1 MGHRA, CDR2 YSYEKL.

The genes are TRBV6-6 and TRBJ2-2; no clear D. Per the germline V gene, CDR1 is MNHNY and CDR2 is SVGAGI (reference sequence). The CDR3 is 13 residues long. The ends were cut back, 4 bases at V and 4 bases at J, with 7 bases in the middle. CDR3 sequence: CASSLQSTGELFF. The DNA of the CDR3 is TGTGCCAGCAGTTTACAGAGCACCGGGGAGCTGTTTTTT.

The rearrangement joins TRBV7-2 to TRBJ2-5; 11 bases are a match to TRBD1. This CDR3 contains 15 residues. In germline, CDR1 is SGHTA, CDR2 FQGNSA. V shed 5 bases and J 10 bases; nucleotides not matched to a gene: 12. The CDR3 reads CASSAGQGAWVNQYF. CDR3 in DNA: TGTGCCAGCAGCGCAGGACAGGGGGCATGGGTGAACCAGTACTTC.

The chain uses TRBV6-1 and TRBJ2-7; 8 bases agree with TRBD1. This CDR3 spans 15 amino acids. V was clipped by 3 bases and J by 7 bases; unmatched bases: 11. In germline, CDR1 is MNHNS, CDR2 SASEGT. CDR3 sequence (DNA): TGTGCCAGCAGTGAGATGGCAGGGGGCATCAAGGAGCAGTACTTC. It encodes CASSEMAGGIKEQYF.

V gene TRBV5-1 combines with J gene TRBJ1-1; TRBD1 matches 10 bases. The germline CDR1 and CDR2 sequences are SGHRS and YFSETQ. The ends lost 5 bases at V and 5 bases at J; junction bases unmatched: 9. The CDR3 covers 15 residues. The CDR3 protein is CASRRTGGTGTEAFF. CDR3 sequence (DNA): TGCGCCAGCAGACGGACAGGGGGTACGGGTACTGAAGCTTTCTTT. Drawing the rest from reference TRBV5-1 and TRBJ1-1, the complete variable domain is KAGVTQTPRYLIKTRGQQVTLSCSPISGHRSVSWYQQTPGQGLQFLFEYFSETQRNKGNFPGRFSGRQFSNSRSEMNVSTLELGDSALYLCASRRTGGTGTEAFFGQGTRLTVV.

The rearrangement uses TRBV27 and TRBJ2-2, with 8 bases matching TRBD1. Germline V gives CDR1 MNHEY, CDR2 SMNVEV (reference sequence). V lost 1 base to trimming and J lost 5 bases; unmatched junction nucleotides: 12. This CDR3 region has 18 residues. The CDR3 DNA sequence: TGTGCCAGCAGTTTATACCCGACAGGGGTCAAGGGGACCGGGGAGCTGTTTTTT. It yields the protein CASSLYPTGVKGTGELFF.